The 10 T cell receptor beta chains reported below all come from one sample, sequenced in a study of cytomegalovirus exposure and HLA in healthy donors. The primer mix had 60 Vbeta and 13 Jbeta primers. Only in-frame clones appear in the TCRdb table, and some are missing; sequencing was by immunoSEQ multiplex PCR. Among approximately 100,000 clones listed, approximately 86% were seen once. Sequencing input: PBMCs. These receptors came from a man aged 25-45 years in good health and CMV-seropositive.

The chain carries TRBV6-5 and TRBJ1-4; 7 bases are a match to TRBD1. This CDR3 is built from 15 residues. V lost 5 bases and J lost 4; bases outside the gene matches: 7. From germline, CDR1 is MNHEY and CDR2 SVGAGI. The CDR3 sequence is CASSTRGGVNEKLFF. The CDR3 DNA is TGTGCCAGCAGTACACGAGGGGGCGTTAATGAAAAACTGTTTTTT.

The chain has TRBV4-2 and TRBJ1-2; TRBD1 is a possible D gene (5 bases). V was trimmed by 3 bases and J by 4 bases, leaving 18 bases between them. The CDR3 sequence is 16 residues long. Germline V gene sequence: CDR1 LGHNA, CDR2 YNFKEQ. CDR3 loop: CASSQAAGIGAYGYTF. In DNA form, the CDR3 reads TGTGCCAGCAGCCAGGCAGCAGGGATAGGGGCCTATGGCTACACCTTC.

This chain's CDR3 is CASSYGGQPSRGYTF. Here the CDR3 DNA reads TGTGCCAGCAGTTACGGGGGACAGCCAAGTCGAGGCTACACCTTC. The V and J genes are TRBV6-5 and TRBJ1-2; 7 nucleotides match TRBD1. This CDR3 is built from 15 residues. Germline CDR1 reads MNHEY; CDR2 reads SVGAGI. Trimming took 2 bases from V and 8 from J; bases not matched to a gene: 11.

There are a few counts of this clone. The CDR3 is CASTIQDPGTGELFF. The CDR3 DNA reads TGCGCCAGTACGATCCAAGACCCAGGCACCGGGGAGCTGTTTTTT. V usage is TRBV5-1 and J usage is TRBJ2-2, with D unclear. The V gene lost 8 bases and the J gene lost 4 bases, with 18 bases spanning the gap. The CDR3 is 15 residues long. From germline, CDR1 is SGHRS and CDR2 YFSETQ.

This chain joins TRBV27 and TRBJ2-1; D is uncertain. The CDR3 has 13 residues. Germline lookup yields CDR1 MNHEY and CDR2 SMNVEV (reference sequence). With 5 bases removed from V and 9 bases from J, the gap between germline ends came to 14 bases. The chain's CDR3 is CASSLTPAIEQFF. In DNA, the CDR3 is TGTGCCAGCAGTCTGACACCAGCTATTGAGCAGTTCTTC.

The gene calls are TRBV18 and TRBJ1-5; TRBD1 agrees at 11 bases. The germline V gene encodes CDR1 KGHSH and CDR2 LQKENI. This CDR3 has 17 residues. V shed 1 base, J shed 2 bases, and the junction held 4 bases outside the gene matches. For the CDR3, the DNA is TGTGCCAGCTCACCACAGGACAGGGGGCTTGGCAATCAGCCCCAGCATTTT. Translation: CASSPQDRGLGNQPQHF. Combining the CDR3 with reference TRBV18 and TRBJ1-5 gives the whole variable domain NAGVMQNPRHLVRRRGQEARLRCSPMKGHSHVYWYRQLPEEGLKFMVYLQKENIIDESGMPKERFSAEFPKEGPSILRIQQVVRGDSAAYFCASSPQDRGLGNQPQHFGDGTRLSIL.

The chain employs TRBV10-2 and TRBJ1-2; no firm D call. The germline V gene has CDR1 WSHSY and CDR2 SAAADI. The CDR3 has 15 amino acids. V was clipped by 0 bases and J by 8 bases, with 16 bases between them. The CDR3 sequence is CASSESGEGPRGYTF. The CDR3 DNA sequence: TGCGCCAGCAGTGAGTCAGGAGAGGGCCCTAGAGGCTACACCTTC.

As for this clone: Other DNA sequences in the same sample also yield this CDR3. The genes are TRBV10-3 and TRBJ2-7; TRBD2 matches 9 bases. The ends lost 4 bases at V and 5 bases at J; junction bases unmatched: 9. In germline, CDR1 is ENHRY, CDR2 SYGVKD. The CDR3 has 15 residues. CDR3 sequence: CAISVPPGLANEQYF. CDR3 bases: TGTGCCATCAGTGTTCCCCCGGGACTAGCAAACGAGCAGTACTTC.

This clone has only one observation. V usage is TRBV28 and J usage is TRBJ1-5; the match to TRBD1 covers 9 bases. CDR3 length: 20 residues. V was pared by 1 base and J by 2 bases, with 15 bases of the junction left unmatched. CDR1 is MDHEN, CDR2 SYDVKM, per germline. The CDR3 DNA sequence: TGTGCCAGCAGTTTATCTTCTGGGTGGGGACAGGGCTATGGCAATCAGCCCCAGCATTTT. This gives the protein CASSLSSGWGQGYGNQPQHF. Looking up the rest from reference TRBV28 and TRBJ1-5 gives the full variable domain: DVKVTQSSRYLVKRTGEKVFLECVQDMDHENMFWYRQDPGLGLRLIYFSYDVKMKEKGDIPEGYSVSREKKERFSLILESASTNQTSMYLCASSLSSGWGQGYGNQPQHFGDGTRLSIL.

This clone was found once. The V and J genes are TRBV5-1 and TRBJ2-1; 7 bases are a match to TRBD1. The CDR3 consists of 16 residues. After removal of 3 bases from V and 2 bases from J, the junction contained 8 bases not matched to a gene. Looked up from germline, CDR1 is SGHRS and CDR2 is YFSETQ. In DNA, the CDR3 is TGCGCCAGCAGCTACGTATACAGGGGCGCCTACAATGAGCAGTTCTTC. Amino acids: CASSYVYRGAYNEQFF.